This T cell receptor (beta chain) was profiled in a study of T cells expressing NK-cell markers. For each CDR3 protein, TCRdb gives one entry from its re-call of the 5' RACE reads, without DNA. Its table records more than 250,000 distinct CDR3 sequences. This CDR3 comprises 16 residues. Germline assignment: CDR1 SGHKS and CDR2 YYEKEE (reference sequence). This TCR was recovered from a man between 18 and 35 years old in good health. Sequenced sample: blood T cells: a sorted CD56 or NKG2C T cell subset, CD4+ or CD8+ T cells, or bulk PBMC T cells (not recorded which). V usage is TRBV5-5 and J usage is TRBJ2-3; absent DNA, TCRdb's TRBD1 call cannot be checked. The CDR3 is CASSLAGKGSTDTQYF.